The entry below describes one T cell receptor (beta chain). This record comes from a study of control samples from healthy donors and cancer patients. Germline CDR1 reads SGHNT; CDR2 reads YENEEA. Trimming took 2 bases from V and 7 from J, leaving 11 bases between them. The CDR3 sequence is 13 residues long. Assay: immunoSEQ multiplex PCR; the TCRdb copy retains only in-frame clones and omits some. The sample holds about 48,000 clones, about 93% seen once. The chain joins TRBV11-3 to TRBJ2-5; maybe TRBD2 (5 bases). The receptor's source is a woman aged 50 to 60 with head and neck cancer. Sequences were obtained from PBMCs. CDR3 sequence: CASSLLPGGTQYF. CDR3 coding DNA: TGTGCCAGCAGCTTACTCCCTGGAGGGACCCAGTACTTC.